Each of the 6 T cell receptor beta chains below was sequenced from the same sample in a study of cytomegalovirus exposure and HLA in healthy donors. PCR involved 60 Vbeta and 13 Jbeta primers. Clones were sequenced by immunoSEQ multiplex PCR, and TCRdb holds only the in-frame ones, with some missing. This repertoire shows 150,000 to 200,000 clones, over 65% found once; its top ten account for less than 3.5%. The source material was PBMCs. The receptors come from a woman aged 40 to 50 in good health and CMV-seropositive.

This chain links TRBV5-6 with TRBJ2-7; D ambiguous. The CDR3 runs to 12 residues. Deletions cut 2 bases from V and 3 bases from J, with 6 bases between. The germline CDR1 and CDR2 sequences are SGHDT and YYEEEE. The CDR3 loop is CASSLFSYEQYF. The CDR3 DNA follows: TGTGCCAGCAGCTTATTCAGCTACGAGCAGTACTTC.

This clone occurred a few times. The chain combines TRBV6-5 with TRBJ2-7, with D tentatively TRBD1 (6 bases). Deletions cut 2 bases from V and 4 bases from J, with 15 bases between. The CDR3 runs 15 residues. Germline V CDR1 and CDR2: MNHEY, SVGAGI. This CDR3 reads CASSYQGQGAYEQYF. The CDR3, as DNA: TGTGCCAGCAGTTACCAGGGACAAGGCGCGTACGAGCAGTACTTC.

This clone is deemed medium-sized. The J gene is TRBJ1-1, the V gene TRBV5-6; TRBD1 matches 7 bases. With 1 base clipped from V and 0 bases from J, the junction kept 6 bases outside the gene matches. The CDR3 sequence is 16 residues long. The germline CDR1 and CDR2 sequences are SGHDT and YYEEEE. CDR3 in DNA: TGTGCCAGCAGCTTGTGGACAGGAGGGATGAACACTGAAGCTTTCTTT. This gives the protein CASSLWTGGMNTEAFF.

The V call is TRBV5-4, the J call TRBJ2-7; D is possibly TRBD1 (6 bases). The germline CDR1 and CDR2 sequences are SGHNT and YYREEE (reference sequence). CDR3 length: 14 residues. The V end lost 3 bases, the J end lost 0 bases, and 10 bases lay between the germline ends. CDR3 region: CASSSGVDSYEQYF. For the CDR3, the DNA is TGTGCCAGCAGCTCAGGGGTCGACTCCTACGAGCAGTACTTC.

The chain recombines TRBV19 with TRBJ2-7; D is undetermined. The CDR3 runs 14 residues. The germline gives CDR1 LNHDA, CDR2 SQIVND (reference sequence). Trimming left V 5 bases short and J 0 bases short, with 11 bases between. CDR3 sequence reads: CASSRSAGSYEQYF. Here the CDR3 DNA reads TGTGCCAGTAGTCGGTCAGCAGGCTCCTACGAGCAGTACTTC. The whole variable domain, remainder taken from reference TRBV19 and TRBJ2-7, is DGGITQSPKYLFRKEGQNVTLSCEQNLNHDAMYWYRQDPGQGLRLIYYSQIVNDFQKGDIAEGYSVSREKKESFPLTVTSAQKNPTAFYLCASSRSAGSYEQYFGPGTRLTVT.

This clone was seen a few times. V gene TRBV6-5 combines with J gene TRBJ2-7; perhaps TRBD2 as D (6 bases). From germline, CDR1 is MNHEY and CDR2 SVGAGI. The CDR3 totals 14 residues. Trimming shortened V by 10 bases and J by 0 bases, and 16 bases separated the two germline ends. This CDR3 is CATRSTGVSYEQYF. CDR3 nucleotides: TGTGCCACCCGGTCCACGGGGGTCTCCTACGAGCAGTACTTC.